The 12 T cell receptor beta chains below all came from one sample that was sequenced in a study of cytomegalovirus exposure and HLA in healthy donors. PCR was performed using 60 Vbeta and 13 Jbeta primers. TCRdb keeps only in-frame clones here, not all; method: immunoSEQ multiplex PCR. The data contain about 150,000 clones, around 84% of them singletons. The source material was PBMCs. These receptors originate from a woman between 35 and 50 years old in good health and CMV-seropositive.

The chain carries TRBV19 and TRBJ2-7, with 7 bases identical to TRBD1. CDR3 size: 16 residues. Germline-derived CDR1 and CDR2 are LNHDA and SQIVND (reference sequence). V shed 0 bases and J 2 bases; nucleotides not matched to a gene: 7. The CDR3 reads CASSIDGQVGAYEQYF. Here the CDR3 DNA reads TGTGCCAGTAGTATAGATGGACAGGTGGGGGCCTACGAGCAGTACTTC.

The gene calls are TRBV30 and TRBJ1-5; TRBD1 aligns across 8 bases. CDR3 length: 17 residues. The ends lost 2 bases at V and 1 base at J; junction bases unmatched: 10. Germline V gene lookup returns CDR1 GTSNPN and CDR2 SVGIG (reference sequence). The CDR3 reads CAWSLGAGGLSNQPQHF. The CDR3 DNA sequence: TGTGCCTGGAGTCTTGGGGCAGGGGGCCTGAGCAATCAGCCCCAGCATTTT.

The sample holds a few counts of this clone. V is TRBV6-6 and J is TRBJ1-3, with D unresolved. Trimming stripped 2 bases from V and 3 bases from J, with 11 bases between. CDR1 and CDR2 (germline): MNHNY, SVGAGI (reference sequence). The length of the CDR3 is 15 residues. The CDR3 DNA is TGTGCCAGCAGTTACGCCGGGTTCGATGGAAACACCATATATTTT. Encoded protein: CASSYAGFDGNTIYF.

This chain joins TRBV7-9 and TRBJ1-5; D unclear. The germline V gene has CDR1 SEHNR and CDR2 FQNEAQ (reference sequence). This CDR3 is 14 amino acids long. The ends were cut back, 5 bases at V and 2 bases at J, with 10 bases in the middle. The CDR3 coding sequence is TGTGCCAGCAGCCCTAGCGGGGGCAATCAGCCCCAGCATTTT. This translates into CASSPSGGNQPQHF. Filled out from reference TRBV7-9 and TRBJ1-5, the complete variable domain reads DTGVSQNPRHKITKRGQNVTFRCDPISEHNRLYWYRQTLGQGPEFLTYFQNEAQLEKSRLLSDRFSAERPKGSFSTLEIQRTEQGDSAMYLCASSPSGGNQPQHFGDGTRLSIL.

The V gene is TRBV6-5, the J gene TRBJ2-7, with TRBD2 identical over 8 bases. Germline values: CDR1 MNHEY, CDR2 SVGAGI. The CDR3 has 14 residues. V lost 2 bases, J lost 2 bases, and 2 bases stayed unmatched. The CDR3 DNA reads TGTGCCAGCAGTTACGACGGGAGGGCCTACGAGCAGTACTTC. Translating it yields CASSYDGRAYEQYF.

The chain has TRBV6-1 and TRBJ2-1; possible D gene TRBD2, 5 bases. Germline lookup yields CDR1 MNHNS and CDR2 SASEGT. The CDR3 runs 14 residues. V lost 2 bases and J lost 5, with 10 bases in between. The CDR3: CASSESSGDNEQFF. The CDR3 DNA sequence: TGTGCCAGCAGTGAATCGAGCGGAGACAATGAGCAGTTCTTC.

J is TRBJ1-5 and V is TRBV6-1, with D tentatively TRBD1 (5 bases). This CDR3 contains 11 residues. Germline V CDR1 and CDR2: MNHNS, SASEGT. With 11 bases removed from V and 7 bases from J, the gap between germline ends came to 12 bases. The CDR3 reads CASSGGQPQHF. Here the CDR3 DNA reads TGTGCCTCCTCCGGGGGGCAGCCCCAGCATTTT.

This clone was observed a few times. The gene calls are TRBV14 and TRBJ1-2, with 9 bases fitting TRBD1. CDR3 length equals 15 residues. J lost 6 bases, V lost 2 bases, and 7 bases had no gene match. Germline V gene sequence: CDR1 SGHDN, CDR2 FVKESK. Here the CDR3 DNA reads TGTGCCAGCAGCCAAACCCGAACAGGGGGCGATGGCTACACCTTC. Its protein product is CASSQTRTGGDGYTF.

A few counts support this clone. The DNA of the CDR3 is TGTGCTAGTGGTTTGGTACTAGGGATCCTAGGCAATCAGCCCCAGCATTTT. Amino acid sequence: CASGLVLGILGNQPQHF. The J gene is TRBJ1-5, the V gene TRBV12-5; D is unclear. CDR3 size: 17 residues. V shed 0 bases and J shed 2 bases, with 14 bases lying between them. Germline CDR1 LGHNT, CDR2 FRNRAP.

This chain uses TRBV13 with TRBJ2-7, with unresolved D. V was cut by 5 bases and J by 0 bases, with 5 bases left in between. Germline CDR1 PRHDT, CDR2 FYEKMQ (reference sequence). This CDR3 spans 12 amino acids. The CDR3: CASSHSSYEQYF. The CDR3 DNA is TGTGCCAGCAGCCATAGCTCCTACGAGCAGTACTTC.

This clone turned up a few times. This chain uses TRBV5-1 with TRBJ2-1, with 7 bases that match TRBD1. CDR1 is SGHRS, CDR2 YFSETQ, per germline. V gave up 4 bases and J gave up 2 bases; unmatched junction bases: 6. The CDR3 is 15 residues long. CDR3 sequence: CASSRDRGTYNEQFF. CDR3 nucleotide sequence: TGCGCCAGCAGCCGGGACAGAGGTACCTACAATGAGCAGTTCTTC.

The CDR3 spells CALLTGTYEQYF. Here the CDR3 DNA reads TGTGCCTTGCTGACGGGTACCTACGAGCAGTACTTC. V is TRBV30 and J is TRBJ2-7; unclear D gene. Germline values: CDR1 GTSNPN, CDR2 SVGIG (reference sequence). There are 12 residues in the CDR3. Deletions cut 7 bases from V and 2 bases from J, with 12 bases between. Supplemented by reference TRBV30 and TRBJ2-7, the full variable domain reads SQTIHQWPATLVQPVGSPLSLECTVEGTSNPNLYWYRQAAGRGLQLLFYSVGIGQISSEVPQNLSASRPQDRQFILSSKKLLLSDSGFYLCALLTGTYEQYFGPGTRLTVT.